The clone carrying this T cell receptor (beta chain) was counted ten times or more. RNA transcripts yielded amplified TCR beta CDR3 regions. First-round RT-PCR with HTBI primers amplified the TCR CDR3 region. From the multiplex PCR reads, TCRdb called clonotypes with MiXCR, one entry per CDR3 protein. The data contain under 350,000 distinct CDR3 sequences, roughly 15% of them singletons. Exclusion followed for patients with uncontrolled infection, other autoimmune disease, pregnancy or lactation. Orbital computed tomography and thyroid ultrasound, together with serum TRAb and thyroxine and clinical symptoms, were used for diagnoses. This sample holds PBMCs from approximately 9 ml fresh peripheral blood. The data were obtained in a study of T cells in Graves' hyperthyroidism and ophthalmopathy. Sample: blood. The sequence came from a woman aged 35 to 49 with Graves' hyperthyroidism.

CDR3 region: CATSDSGTVNTGELFF. The DNA of the CDR3 is TGTGCCACCAGTGATTCCGGGACGGTAAACACCGGGGAGCTGTTTTTT. The chain has TRBV24-1 and TRBJ2-2; D may be TRBD1 or TRBD2 (5 bases each). V was shortened by 2 bases and J by 2 bases, with 11 bases between the two germline ends. Germline-derived CDR1 and CDR2 are KGHDR and SFDVKD. The CDR3 runs to 16 residues.